This T cell receptor (beta chain) was sequenced during a study of blood T cell repertoires in COVID-19. Study summary: Specimens from acute and convalescent COVID-19 originated in the United States, Italy and Spain. PBMCs, B-cell-depleted T cells, or T cells were the source of the cDNA or gDNA that made up the material.

This CDR3 has 17 residues. CDR1 is MNHEY, CDR2 SMNVEV, per germline (reference sequence). The ends lost 2 bases at V and 1 base at J; junction bases unmatched: 5. Authors' analysis steps: It was from reference gene primer amplification that nucleated cell counts were estimated. The method was immunoSEQ multiplex PCR; TCRdb's version includes in-frame clones alone and lacks a portion of them. The V and J calls and clone size are taken from that table; D and trimming were inferred from the DNA. The repertoire holds 100,000 to 150,000 clones, with around 81% as singletons. The source material was peripheral blood. This chain joins TRBV27 and TRBJ1-6, with 7 bases aligning to TRBD1. This clonotype was obtained from a man aged 40-50 years with active or convalescent COVID-19. The CDR3 region is CASSLGQGESYNSPLHF. CDR3 in DNA: TGTGCCAGCAGTTTAGGGCAGGGGGAATCCTATAATTCACCCCTCCACTTT.